The 21 T cell receptor beta chains presented below share a single source sample, sequenced in a study of blood T cell repertoires in COVID-19. Clones were sequenced by immunoSEQ multiplex PCR, and TCRdb holds only the in-frame ones, with some missing. The sample lists about 25,000 clones, just over 85% occurring once. Sequencing input: peripheral blood. The source of these receptors is a woman older than 75 with acute or convalescent COVID-19.

The chain has TRBV9 and TRBJ2-7; 7 bases match TRBD2. CDR1 is SGDLS and CDR2 is YYNGEE in the germline V gene. V was clipped by 4 bases and J by 2 bases; unmatched bases: 6. The CDR3 is 14 amino acids. The CDR3 region is CASSPGLNAYEQYF. The CDR3, as DNA: TGTGCCAGCAGCCCGGGACTAAACGCCTACGAGCAGTACTTC.

The rearrangement links TRBV5-8 to TRBJ1-1; the match to TRBD1 covers 10 bases. In germline, CDR1 is SGHTS, CDR2 YDEGEE. Trimming at V came to 3 bases and at J to 1 base, leaving 9 bases not matched to a gene. There are 17 residues in the CDR3. CDR3 in amino acids: CASSSTGGAFGNTEAFF. The CDR3 DNA is TGTGCCAGCAGCTCGACAGGGGGCGCGTTCGGGAACACTGAAGCTTTCTTT.

The chain has TRBV12-5 and TRBJ2-1; 13 bases line up with TRBD2. This CDR3 contains 15 residues. J was trimmed by 13 bases and V by 3 bases; bases with no gene match: 9. Germline V gene lookup returns CDR1 LGHNT and CDR2 FRNRAP. CDR3 region: CASGFHTSGRASQFF. The CDR3 region has the DNA TGTGCTAGTGGTTTCCATACTAGCGGGAGGGCCAGTCAGTTCTTC.

The V call is TRBV11-2, the J call TRBJ1-2, with a tentative D call TRBD1 (6 bases). The germline gives CDR1 SGHAT, CDR2 FQNNGV. The V gene lost 2 bases and the J gene lost 7 bases, with 17 bases spanning the gap. There are 15 residues in the CDR3. This CDR3 reads CASSLSGVSLGGYTF. The CDR3 DNA follows: TGTGCCAGCAGCTTATCAGGGGTATCGCTGGGTGGCTACACCTTC. The full variable domain, completed using reference TRBV11-2 and TRBJ1-2, is EAGVAQSPRYKIIEKRQSVAFWCNPISGHATLYWYQQILGQGPKLLIQFQNNGVVDDSQLPKDRFSAERLKGVDSTLKIQPAKLEDSAVYLCASSLSGVSLGGYTFGSGTRLTVV.

A single count supports this clone. The chain employs TRBV14 and TRBJ1-1, with D perhaps TRBD1 (6 bases). V was trimmed by 5 bases and J by 1 base, leaving 8 bases between them. The V gene's germline CDR1 is SGHDN and CDR2 FVKESK. The CDR3 is made up of 13 amino acids. The CDR3 region is CASSTQGNTEAFF. DNA of the CDR3: TGTGCCAGCAGCACACAGGGGAACACTGAAGCTTTCTTT. Full variable domain (missing parts from reference TRBV14 and TRBJ1-1): EAGVTQFPSHSVIEKGQTVTLRCDPISGHDNLYWYRRVMGKEIKFLLHFVKESKQDESGMPNNRFLAERTGGTYSTLKVQPAELEDSGVYFCASSTQGNTEAFFGQGTRLTVV.

J is TRBJ2-1 and V is TRBV9, with D tentatively TRBD2 (5 bases). Trimming removed 0 bases from V and 8 bases from J, with 9 bases in between. CDR3 length equals 13 residues. Germline V gene data show CDR1 as SGDLS and CDR2 as YYNGEE. The CDR3 loop is CASSVGGSDEQFF. DNA of the CDR3: TGTGCCAGCAGCGTAGGAGGGAGCGATGAGCAGTTCTTC.

The V gene is TRBV27, the J gene TRBJ2-7; possibly TRBD1 for D (6 bases). Between the trimmed V and J ends, which lost 4 bases and 2 bases, there was a span of 21 bases. The germline V gene has CDR1 MNHEY and CDR2 SMNVEV (reference sequence). The CDR3 spans 17 residues. CDR3 bases: TGTGCCAGCAGTTCTTTTTTGGGTCGTACAGGGACCTACGAGCAGTACTTC. Translating gives CASSSFLGRTGTYEQYF.

The rearrangement links TRBV11-2 to TRBJ1-5, with 9 nucleotides matching TRBD1. Per the germline V gene, CDR1 is SGHAT and CDR2 is FQNNGV. J lost 8 bases, V lost 7 bases, and 18 bases had no gene match. The CDR3 runs 17 residues. As DNA, the CDR3 is TGTGCCAGCACCGGGCCCGGGGGACAGGGTTCCCAGAAGCCCCAGCATTTT. Its protein is CASTGPGGQGSQKPQHF.

The rearrangement joins TRBV14 to TRBJ1-3, with a possible D match to TRBD1 (5 bases). Germline CDR1 SGHDN, CDR2 FVKESK. The CDR3 has 17 amino acids. V was shortened by 0 bases and J by 0 bases, with 12 bases between the two germline ends. The CDR3 bases are TGTGCCAGCAGCCAAGATGGGGGGGAGGACTCTGGAAACACCATATATTTT. It yields the protein CASSQDGGEDSGNTIYF.

The V call is TRBV2, the J call TRBJ2-7; 7 positions match TRBD1. This CDR3 has 11 residues. Trimming took 6 bases from V and 5 from J; bases not matched to a gene: 1. CDR1 and CDR2 from the germline V gene are SNHLY and FYNNEI. CDR3: CASSGQDEQYF. CDR3 bases: TGTGCCAGCAGCGGACAGGACGAGCAGTACTTC.

The V and J genes are TRBV5-1 and TRBJ2-2, with 12 bases aligning to TRBD1. Germline assignment: CDR1 SGHRS and CDR2 YFSETQ. This CDR3 is built from 16 residues. V lost 5 bases, J lost 7 bases, and 9 bases stayed unmatched. For the CDR3, the DNA is TGCGCCAGCAGAGAATCCGGGACAGGGGGCATCGGGGAGCTGTTTTTT. It codes for CASRESGTGGIGELFF.

The rearrangement joins TRBV5-1 to TRBJ1-5; D is unresolved. The CDR3 runs to 15 residues. Germline lookup yields CDR1 SGHRS and CDR2 YFSETQ. Trimming shortened V by 10 bases and J by 0 bases, and 17 bases separated the two germline ends. As DNA, the CDR3 is TGCGCCTCACGAGCGTCGGGTGATAGCAATCAGCCCCAGCATTTT. Its protein product is CASRASGDSNQPQHF.

The V and J genes are TRBV7-2 and TRBJ1-1; TRBD1 agrees at 9 bases. CDR1 and CDR2 from the germline V gene are SGHTA and FQGNSA. This CDR3 has 15 amino acids. V dropped 0 bases and J dropped 1; count of bases not matched to a gene: 0. The CDR3 nucleotides are TGTGCCAGCAGCTTAGCGGGACAGGGGAACACTGAAGCTTTCTTT. It translates to CASSLAGQGNTEAFF.

V and J are TRBV14 and TRBJ2-2; TRBD2 aligns across 8 bases. Germline trimming cut 5 bases from V and 1 base from J; bases unmatched to any gene: 12. Germline lookup yields CDR1 SGHDN and CDR2 FVKESK. The CDR3 spans 18 residues. The CDR3 DNA follows: TGTGCCAGCAGCGACAGGAGGCAGCGGGAGAGGAACACCGGGGAGCTGTTTTTT. This translates into CASSDRRQRERNTGELFF.

The DNA of the CDR3 is TGTGCCAGTAGTATTCCCGACAGGCCGACGTTCTACACCTTC. It codes for CASSIPDRPTFYTF. J is TRBJ1-2 and V is TRBV19; possible D gene TRBD1, 6 bases. This CDR3 has 14 amino acids. Trimming stripped 3 bases from V and 10 bases from J, with 18 bases between. The germline V gene encodes CDR1 LNHDA and CDR2 SQIVND (reference sequence).

The chain employs TRBV7-9 and TRBJ1-2, with D possibly TRBD1 on 5 matching bases. The V gene's germline CDR1 is SEHNR and CDR2 FQNEAQ (reference sequence). The CDR3 spans 15 residues. V was cut by 2 bases and J by 4 bases, with 14 bases left in between. This chain's CDR3 is CASSLFTGDFYGYTF. The CDR3 nucleotides read TGTGCCAGCAGCTTATTCACAGGCGATTTCTATGGCTACACCTTC.

The chain is built from TRBV12-5 and TRBJ1-3; D not certain. Trimming removed 0 bases from V and 0 bases from J, with 6 bases in between. This CDR3 has 15 amino acids. In germline, CDR1 is LGHNT, CDR2 FRNRAP. In nucleotides, the CDR3 is TGTGCTAGTGGTTTGGTAATGGCCTCTGGAAACACCATATATTTT. Protein product: CASGLVMASGNTIYF. Full variable domain (missing parts from reference TRBV12-5 and TRBJ1-3): DARVTQTPRHKVTEMGQEVTMRCQPILGHNTVFWYRQTMMQGLELLAYFRNRAPLDDSGMPKDRFSAEMPDATLATLKIQPSEPRDSAVYFCASGLVMASGNTIYFGEGSWLTVV.

V and J are TRBV5-6 and TRBJ2-1, with a tentative D call TRBD2 (6 bases). CDR3 length: 14 residues. Germline CDR1 is SGHDT and CDR2 is YYEEEE. Trimming left V 3 bases short and J 8 bases short, with 15 bases between. The CDR3 DNA reads TGTGCCAGCAGCTACCTAGCGACCGTCGATGAGCAGTTCTTC. This sequence encodes CASSYLATVDEQFF.

The chain is built from TRBV24-1 and TRBJ2-3, with D perhaps matching TRBD1 (5 bases). V was trimmed by 2 bases and J by 0 bases, leaving 8 bases between them. The length of the CDR3 is 15 residues. Germline values: CDR1 KGHDR, CDR2 SFDVKD. The CDR3 nucleotides are TGTGCCACCAGTGATTCAAAGGGGAGCACAGATACGCAGTATTTT. Amino acid sequence: CATSDSKGSTDTQYF.

The chain is built from TRBV7-2 and TRBJ2-3; 9 nucleotides align to TRBD2. Germline V lookup: CDR1 SGHTA, CDR2 FQGNSA. The V and J ends lost 2 bases and 6 bases, in that order; junction bases with no gene match: 6. This CDR3 contains 15 residues. The CDR3 is CASSLQRTSEDTQYF. DNA for the CDR3: TGTGCCAGCAGCTTACAGAGGACTAGCGAGGATACGCAGTATTTT.

V is TRBV29-1 and J is TRBJ1-2, with a possible D match to TRBD1 (6 bases). Germline V gene data show CDR1 as SQVTM and CDR2 as ANQGSEA. The CDR3 spans 14 residues. Trimming pared 7 bases from V and 5 bases from J, leaving 20 bases between. This chain's CDR3 is CSAENREGGYGYTF. The DNA for the CDR3 is TGCAGCGCTGAGAACAGGGAAGGAGGTTATGGCTACACCTTC.